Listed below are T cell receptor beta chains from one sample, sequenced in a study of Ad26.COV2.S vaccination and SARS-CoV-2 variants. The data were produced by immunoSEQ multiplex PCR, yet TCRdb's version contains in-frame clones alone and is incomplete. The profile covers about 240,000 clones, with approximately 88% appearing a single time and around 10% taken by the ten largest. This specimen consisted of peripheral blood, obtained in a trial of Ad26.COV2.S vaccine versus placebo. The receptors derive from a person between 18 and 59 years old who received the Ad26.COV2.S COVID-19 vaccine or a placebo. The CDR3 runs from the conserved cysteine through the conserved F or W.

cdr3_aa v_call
CASSTQPGTGRNTEAFF TRBV19
CAISGQGGNEQFF TRBV10-3
CASSRGAVITDTQYF TRBV6-5
CSVEGPGTQYF TRBV29-1
CSASVRAGGLSYNEQFF TRBV20-1
CASSFGTGPVVQETQYF TRBV5-5
CASSWGRGSGNTIYF TRBV5-4
CASSLLGGQGKLFF TRBV7-2
CASSSRGVETQYF TRBV7-2
CASSPGLAGGPRTDTQYF TRBV5-1
CASSELKGGSYEQYF TRBV7-2
CASSRAVTAGPEAFF TRBV21-1
CASTGNGRGEQYF TRBV2
CASSYQMTGGMETQYF TRBV6-5
CASSYSGGTDTQYF TRBV6-2/TRBV6-3
CASSHPGTEQYF TRBV6-2/TRBV6-3
CASSFRSATGLIYEQYF TRBV7-6
CASMSGTVSLNTEAFF TRBV2
CASGAGNQPQHF TRBV13
CAISDPAIEKLFF TRBV10-3
CAWSRRGKGVGLSQPQHF TRBV30
CASGAGDTQYF TRBV19
CASSPQLGGSNQPQHF TRBV28
CASSYGSLGQPQHF TRBV6-2/TRBV6-3
CASSGRQGARNEQFF TRBV9
CASSFTRQMNTEAFF TRBV5-6
CASRSSGTVNTEAFF TRBV7-6
CASSKPNRDGGASNTGELFF TRBV5-1
CASSDLPNGRSYNEQFF TRBV10-2
CASSEGLSNYGYTF TRBV2
CASSPLPGAYEQYF TRBV18